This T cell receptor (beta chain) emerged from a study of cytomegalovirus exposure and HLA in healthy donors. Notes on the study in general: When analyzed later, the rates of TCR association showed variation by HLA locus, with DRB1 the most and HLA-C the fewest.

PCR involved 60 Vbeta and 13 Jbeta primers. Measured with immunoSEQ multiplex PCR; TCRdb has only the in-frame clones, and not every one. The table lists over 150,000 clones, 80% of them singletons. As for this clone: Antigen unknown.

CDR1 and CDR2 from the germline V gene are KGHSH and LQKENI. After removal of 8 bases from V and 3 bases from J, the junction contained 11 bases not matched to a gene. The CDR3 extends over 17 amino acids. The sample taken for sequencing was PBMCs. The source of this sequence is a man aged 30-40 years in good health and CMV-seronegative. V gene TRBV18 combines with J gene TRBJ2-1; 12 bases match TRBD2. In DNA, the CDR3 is TGTGCCAGCAGCGGACTAGCGGGGAACTTTAACTACAATGAGCAGTTCTTC. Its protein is CASSGLAGNFNYNEQFF.